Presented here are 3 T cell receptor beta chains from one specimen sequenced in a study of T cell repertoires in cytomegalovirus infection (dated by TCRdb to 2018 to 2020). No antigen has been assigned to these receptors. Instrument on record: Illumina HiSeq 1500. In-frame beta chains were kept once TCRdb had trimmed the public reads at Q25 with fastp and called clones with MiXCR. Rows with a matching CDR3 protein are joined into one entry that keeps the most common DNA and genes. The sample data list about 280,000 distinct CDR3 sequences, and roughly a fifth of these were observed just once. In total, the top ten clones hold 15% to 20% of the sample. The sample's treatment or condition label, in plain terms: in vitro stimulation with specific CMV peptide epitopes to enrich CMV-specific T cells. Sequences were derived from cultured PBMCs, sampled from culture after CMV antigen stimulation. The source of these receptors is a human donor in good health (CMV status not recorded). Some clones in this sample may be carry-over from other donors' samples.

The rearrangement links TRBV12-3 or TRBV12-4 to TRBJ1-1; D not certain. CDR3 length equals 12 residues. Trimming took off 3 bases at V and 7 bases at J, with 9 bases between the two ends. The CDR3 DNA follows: TGTGCCAGCAGTTTCCCACAGTATGAAGCTTTCTTT. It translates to CASSFPQYEAFF.

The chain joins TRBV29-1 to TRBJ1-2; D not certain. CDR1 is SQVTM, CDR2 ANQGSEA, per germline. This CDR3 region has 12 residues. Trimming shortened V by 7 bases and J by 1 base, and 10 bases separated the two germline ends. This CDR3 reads CSGLTDNYGYTF. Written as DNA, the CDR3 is TGCAGCGGATTGACGGATAACTATGGCTACACCTTC.

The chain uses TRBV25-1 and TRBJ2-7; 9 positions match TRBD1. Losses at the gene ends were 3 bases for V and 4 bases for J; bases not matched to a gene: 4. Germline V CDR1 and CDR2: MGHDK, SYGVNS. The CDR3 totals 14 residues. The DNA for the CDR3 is TGTGCCAGCAGTGATCGGGACAGGGTTTACGAGCAGTACTTC. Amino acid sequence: CASSDRDRVYEQYF.